A selection of T cell receptor beta chains follows, all from one sample in a study of T cell responses to AZD1222 COVID-19 vaccine. Data came from immunoSEQ multiplex PCR; TCRdb stores just in-frame clones and leaves some out. The data contain 150,000 to 180,000 clones, about nine tenths of them singletons. Sequenced here: peripheral blood, sampled on day 0 of MenACWY control vaccination. The origin of the receptors is an adult in good health. Both conserved end residues are part of each CDR3. Fields, in order: D gene, clone size, J gene, V gene, CDR3 protein, CDR3 DNA. A D gene is named only where the DNA matches it firmly. Clone size is not always given. Where it is, it says once, few, many or a class for expanded clones.

TRBD1 - TRBJ1-1 TRBV19 CATRPTGLYGAEAFF TGTGCCACGAGACCGACAGGGCTCTATGGGGCTGAAGCTTTCTTT
- once TRBJ2-1 TRBV21-1 CASSPGTAGYNEQFF TGTGCCAGCAGCCCAGGGACAGCGGGCTACAATGAGCAGTTCTTC
- - TRBJ1-5 TRBV7-6 CASSPTENSNQPQHF TGTGCCAGCAGCCCCACAGAGAATAGCAATCAGCCCCAGCATTTT
TRBD2 - TRBJ2-3 TRBV6-5 CASEGASGGYTQYF TGTGCAAGCGAAGGTGCCAGCGGGGGTTATACGCAGTATTTT
TRBD1 - TRBJ1-2 TRBV28 CASSLSSGQGSVYGYTF TGTGCCAGCAGTTTATCCTCGGGACAGGGGAGCGTCTATGGCTACACCTTC
- - TRBJ2-2 TRBV24-1 CATSDPLRVNTGELFF TGTGCCACCAGTGATCCCCTCAGGGTGAACACCGGGGAGCTGTTTTTT
TRBD1 - TRBJ2-5 TRBV3-1/TRBV3-2 CASSQDSRGQETQYF TGTGCCAGCAGCCAAGATAGCAGGGGGCAGGAGACCCAGTACTTC
- - TRBJ1-2 TRBV6-5 CASSYSTSNYGYTF TGTGCCAGCAGTTACTCAACATCTAACTATGGCTACACCTTC
- - TRBJ1-2 TRBV5-4 CASSPTPTYYGYTF TGTGCCAGCAGCCCTACCCCCACATACTATGGCTACACCTTC
- - TRBJ1-1 TRBV6-4 CASSERAPSWGNTEAFF TGTGCCAGCAGTGAAAGGGCCCCTAGCTGGGGGAACACTGAAGCTTTCTTT
- - TRBJ1-1 TRBV20-1 CSARGLGGAFF TGCAGTGCAAGGGGGTTAGGGGGAGCTTTCTTT
- - TRBJ2-1 TRBV19 CASGFIGTDEQFF TGTGCCAGTGGTTTCATAGGGACGGATGAGCAGTTCTTC
TRBD2 - TRBJ2-1 TRBV19 CASRPRTSGLSYNEQFF TGTGCCAGTAGACCCAGGACTAGCGGGCTTTCCTACAATGAGCAGTTCTTC
TRBD1 - TRBJ2-2 TRBV19 CASSIPGGGGELFF TGTGCCAGTAGTATACCAGGGGGCGGCGGGGAGCTGTTTTTT
- - TRBJ1-6 TRBV19 CASSIGGSDSPLHF TGTGCCAGTAGTATAGGGGGATCGGATTCACCCCTCCACTTT
- - TRBJ1-1 TRBV7-9 CASRAGGTEAFF TGTGCCAGCAGGGCGGGGGGCACTGAAGCTTTCTTT
- - TRBJ1-5 TRBV18 CASSHQGKSNQPQHF TGTGCCAGCTCACACCAGGGTAAGAGCAATCAGCCCCAGCATTTT
TRBD1 - TRBJ1-5 TRBV6-1 CASSERTGNQPQHF TGTGCCAGCAGTGAAAGGACAGGTAATCAGCCCCAGCATTTT
TRBD2 few TRBJ2-1 TRBV11-2 CASSPRGRTSGNEQFF TGTGCCAGCAGCCCTAGGGGGCGGACTAGCGGGAATGAGCAGTTCTTC
TRBD1 - TRBJ1-5 TRBV4-1 CASSQQGARQPQHF TGCGCCAGCAGCCAACAGGGGGCTAGGCAGCCCCAGCATTTT
- - TRBJ2-7 TRBV7-2 CASTHQSYEQYF TGTGCCAGCACCCACCAATCCTACGAGCAGTACTTC
TRBD2 - TRBJ2-2 TRBV6-6 CASANGLADTGELFF TGTGCCAGCGCAAATGGGCTAGCGGACACCGGGGAGCTGTTTTTT
- - TRBJ2-5 TRBV6-2/TRBV6-3 CASSYGQETQYF TGTGCCAGCAGTTATGGACAAGAGACCCAGTACTTC
TRBD2 - TRBJ2-1 TRBV7-2 CASSLEAGESYNEQFF TGTGCCAGCAGCTTAGAGGCGGGAGAATCCTACAATGAGCAGTTCTTC
TRBD1 - TRBJ1-2 TRBV24-1 CATSDGTGGMLIDGYTF TGTGCCACCAGTGATGGGACAGGGGGCATGTTGATAGATGGCTACACCTTC
- - TRBJ2-3 TRBV14 CASTPRGAATDTQYF TGTGCCAGCACCCCTCGGGGGGCGGCGACAGATACGCAGTATTTT
- - TRBJ1-4 TRBV10-2 CASRPDGFFEKLFF TGCGCCAGCAGGCCCGACGGGTTTTTCGAAAAACTGTTTTTT
TRBD1 once TRBJ1-2 TRBV28 CASRNQGAIYGYTF TGTGCCAGCAGGAACCAGGGGGCTATCTATGGCTACACCTTC
- - TRBJ1-2 TRBV6-2/TRBV6-3 CASSRPGDYGYTF TGTGCCAGCAGTCGCCCAGGTGACTATGGCTACACCTTC
TRBD1 - TRBJ1-5 TRBV3-1/TRBV3-2 CASSRGQGGSQPQHF TGTGCCAGCAGTCGGGGACAGGGGGGCAGTCAGCCCCAGCATTTT
- - TRBJ2-6 TRBV6-2/TRBV6-3 CASSYGVPSGANVLTF TGTGCCAGCAGTTACGGCGTCCCGTCTGGGGCCAACGTCCTGACTTTC
TRBD2 - TRBJ2-7 TRBV6-5 CASSPGLATNEQYF TGTGCCAGCAGCCCGGGACTAGCGACTAACGAGCAGTACTTC
- - TRBJ1-5 TRBV28 CASSLRQGDQPQHF TGTGCCAGCAGTTTAAGGCAGGGTGATCAGCCCCAGCATTTT
- - TRBJ1-6 TRBV7-2 CASSSPAGTSSYNSPLHF TGTGCCAGCAGCTCCCCCGCGGGGACCAGCTCCTATAATTCACCCCTCCACTTT
- once TRBJ2-3 TRBV7-3 CASNQQSTDTQYF TGTGCCAGCAACCAACAGAGCACAGATACGCAGTATTTT
- - TRBJ1-3 TRBV15 CATSIEGGSGNTIYF TGTGCCACCAGCATAGAGGGAGGGTCTGGAAACACCATATATTTT
- few TRBJ1-4 TRBV6-5 CASRKANEKLFF TGTGCCAGTCGGAAAGCTAATGAAAAACTGTTTTTT
- - TRBJ2-7 TRBV11-3 CASSLVYEQYF TGTGCCAGCAGCTTAGTTTACGAGCAGTACTTC
- - TRBJ1-2 TRBV5-4 CASSRDNYGYTF TGTGCCAGCAGCCGAGATAACTATGGCTACACCTTC